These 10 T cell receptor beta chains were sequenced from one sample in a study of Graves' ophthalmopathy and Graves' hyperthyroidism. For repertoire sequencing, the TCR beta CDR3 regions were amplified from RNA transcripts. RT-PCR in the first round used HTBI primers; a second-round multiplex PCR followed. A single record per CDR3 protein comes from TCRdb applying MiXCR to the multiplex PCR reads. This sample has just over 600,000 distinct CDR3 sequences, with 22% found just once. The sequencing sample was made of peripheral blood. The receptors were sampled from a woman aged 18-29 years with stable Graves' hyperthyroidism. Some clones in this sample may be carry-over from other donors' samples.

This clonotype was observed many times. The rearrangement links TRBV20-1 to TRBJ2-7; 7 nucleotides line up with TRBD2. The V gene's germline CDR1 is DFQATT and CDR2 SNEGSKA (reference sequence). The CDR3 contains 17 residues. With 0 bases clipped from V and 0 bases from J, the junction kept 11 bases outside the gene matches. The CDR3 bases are TGCAGTGCTAGAGATCTGGGTCGAGCGGGGAGCTCCTACGAGCAGTACTTC. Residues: CSARDLGRAGSSYEQYF.

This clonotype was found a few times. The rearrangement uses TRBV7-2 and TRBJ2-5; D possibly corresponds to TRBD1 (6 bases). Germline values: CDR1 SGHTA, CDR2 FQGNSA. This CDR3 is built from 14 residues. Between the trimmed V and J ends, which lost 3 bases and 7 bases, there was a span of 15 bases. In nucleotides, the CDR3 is TGTGCCAGCAGCTTTAAGGGACAAGGCATGACCCAGTACTTC. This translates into CASSFKGQGMTQYF.

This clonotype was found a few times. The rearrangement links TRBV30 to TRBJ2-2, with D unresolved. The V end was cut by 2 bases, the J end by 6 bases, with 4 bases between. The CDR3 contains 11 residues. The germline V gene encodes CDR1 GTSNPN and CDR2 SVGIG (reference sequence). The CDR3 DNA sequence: TGTGCCTGGAGTTCCCCCGGGGAGCTGTTTTTT. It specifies CAWSSPGELFF.

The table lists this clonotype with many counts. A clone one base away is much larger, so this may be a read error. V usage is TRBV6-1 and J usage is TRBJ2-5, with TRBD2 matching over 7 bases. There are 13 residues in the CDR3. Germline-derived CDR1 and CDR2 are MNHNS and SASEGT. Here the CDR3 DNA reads TGTGCCAGCACCGACGGGGGGAAAGAGTCCCAGTACTTC. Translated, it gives CASTDGGKESQYF.

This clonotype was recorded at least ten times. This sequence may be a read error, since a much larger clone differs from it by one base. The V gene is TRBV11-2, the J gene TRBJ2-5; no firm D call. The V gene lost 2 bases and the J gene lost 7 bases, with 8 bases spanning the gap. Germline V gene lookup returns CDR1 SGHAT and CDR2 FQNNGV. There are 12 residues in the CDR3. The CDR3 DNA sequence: TGTGCCAGCAGCTTACTGGGCGCGACCCAGTACTTC. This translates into CASSLLGATQYF. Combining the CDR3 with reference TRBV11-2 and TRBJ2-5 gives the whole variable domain EAGVAQSPRYKIIEKRQSVAFWCNPISGHATLYWYQQILGQGPKLLIQFQNNGVVDDSQLPKDRFSAERLKGVDSTLKIQPAKLEDSAVYLCASSLLGATQYFGPGTRLLVL.

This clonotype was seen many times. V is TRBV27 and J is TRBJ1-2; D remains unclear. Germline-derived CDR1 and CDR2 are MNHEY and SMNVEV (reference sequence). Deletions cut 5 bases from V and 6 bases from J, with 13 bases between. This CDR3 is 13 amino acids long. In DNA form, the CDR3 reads TGTGCCAGCAGTCTCCGACCGGGCCATGGCTACACCTTC. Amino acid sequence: CASSLRPGHGYTF.

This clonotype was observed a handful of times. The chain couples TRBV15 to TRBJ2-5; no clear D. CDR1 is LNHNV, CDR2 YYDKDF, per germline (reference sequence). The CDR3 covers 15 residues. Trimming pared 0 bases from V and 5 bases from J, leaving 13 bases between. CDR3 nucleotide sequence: TGTGCCACCAGCAGAGATTATCTTTTGGTCGAGACCCAGTACTTC. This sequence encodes CATSRDYLLVETQYF.

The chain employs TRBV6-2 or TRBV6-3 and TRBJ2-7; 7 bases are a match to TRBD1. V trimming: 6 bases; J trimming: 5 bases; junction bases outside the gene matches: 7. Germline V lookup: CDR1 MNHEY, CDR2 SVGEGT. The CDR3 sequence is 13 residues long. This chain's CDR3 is CASRRQGVNEQYF. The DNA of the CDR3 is TGTGCCAGCAGAAGACAGGGTGTCAACGAGCAGTACTTC.

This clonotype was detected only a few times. The CDR3 sequence is CASSEDRDSPLHF. The CDR3 DNA is TGTGCCAGCTCGGAGGACAGGGATTCACCCCTCCACTTT. The chain links TRBV19 to TRBJ1-6; 8 nucleotides line up with TRBD1. The CDR3 is 13 amino acids. After removal of 9 bases from V and 8 bases from J, the junction contained 6 bases not matched to a gene. CDR1 LNHDA and CDR2 SQIVND come from the germline V gene (reference sequence).

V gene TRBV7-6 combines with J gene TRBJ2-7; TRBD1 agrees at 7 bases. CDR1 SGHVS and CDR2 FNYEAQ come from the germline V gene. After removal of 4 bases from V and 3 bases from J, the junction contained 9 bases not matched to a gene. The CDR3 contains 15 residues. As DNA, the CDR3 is TGTGCCAGCAGCTCCGGGCCAGGGGACAGCTACGAGCAGTACTTC. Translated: CASSSGPGDSYEQYF.